The entry below describes one T cell receptor beta chain. What this receptor recognizes is not known. No base quality information exists; no much larger clone differs at one position. Library prep was done by the immunoSEQ multiplex PCR assay. What TCRdb holds here is the immuneACCESS table cut down to in-frame rearrangements. Part of the clones is not present; checked against another copy, under half of the missing clones reflect an unresolved V gene, and the others are unexplained. The sample yields some 49,000 clones; about 91% were counted once. Of the sample, around 0.4% falls within the top ten clones. These data originate in a study of T cell changes during pregnancy in multiple sclerosis (dated by TCRdb to the late 2010s). As for the study more broadly: Changes in the T cell repertoire over the course of pregnancy were examined in this study in women with multiple sclerosis.

Measured from the cysteine to the phenylalanine, the CDR3 is 17 residues long. The sequence is cut down to CDR3 DNA, 51 bases in frame from base 1. Germline trimming amounts to 3 bases on V and 4 bases on J, with 13 as the count of junction bases outside the gene matches. CDR1 is given as MNHNS and CDR2 as SASEGT, both from the germline V gene. This sequence uses TRBV6-1 and TRBJ1-1; 8 nucleotides in the junction match TRBD1. The sequencing used CD4+ T cells from peripheral blood mononuclear cells, collected in the second trimester of pregnancy. This sequence originates from a female donor in good health, enrolled as a control in a pregnancy study. The nucleotides read TGTGCCAGCAGTGACTACCACGGGACAGGCGGGAGCACTGAAGCTTTCTTT. Protein translation: CASSDYHGTGGSTEAFF.